This T cell receptor (beta chain) was captured in a study of siplizumab effects on memory and regulatory T cells. TCRdb's table, derived via immunoSEQ multiplex PCR, lists solely in-frame clones and lacks some. The data contain about 66,000 clones, 96% of them singletons. Sequencing used naive CD8+ T cells sorted from blood. The clonotype comes from a human donor in good health.

The CDR3 region has the DNA TGTGCCAGCAGTGAGGTACAGGTCAACGAGCAGTACTTC. As protein: CASSEVQVNEQYF. The chain carries TRBV2 and TRBJ2-7; a possible D gene is TRBD1 (5 bases). From germline, CDR1 is SNHLY and CDR2 FYNNEI. The CDR3 loop spans 13 amino acids. V lost 3 bases, J lost 5 bases, and 11 bases lay in between.